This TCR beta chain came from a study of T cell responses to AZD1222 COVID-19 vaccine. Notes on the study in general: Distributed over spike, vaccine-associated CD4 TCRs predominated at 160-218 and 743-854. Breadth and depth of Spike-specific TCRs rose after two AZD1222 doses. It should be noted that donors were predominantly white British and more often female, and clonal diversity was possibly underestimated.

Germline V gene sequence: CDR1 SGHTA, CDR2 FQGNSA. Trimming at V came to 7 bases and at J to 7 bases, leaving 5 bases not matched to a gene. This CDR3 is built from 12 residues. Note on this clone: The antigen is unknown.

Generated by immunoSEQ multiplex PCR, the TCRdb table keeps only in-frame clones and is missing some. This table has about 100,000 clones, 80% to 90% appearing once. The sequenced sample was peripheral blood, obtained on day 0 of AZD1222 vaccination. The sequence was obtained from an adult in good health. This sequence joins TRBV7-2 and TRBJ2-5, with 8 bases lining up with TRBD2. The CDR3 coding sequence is TGTGCCAGCATCTCCGGGGGGGTGACCCAGTACTTC. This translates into CASISGGVTQYF.